Below, 22 T cell receptor beta chains from the same sample are listed, as sequenced in a study of blood T cells in healthy people across ages (dated by TCRdb to 2014 to 2015). The library relied on 5' RACE. Data came from an Illumina HiSeq 2500. The second PCR ran for about 7 to 11 cycles and used a J-beta primer mix along with a sample-barcoded 5' primer. TCRdb reprocessing: public reads trimmed at Q25 with fastp, clones called with MiXCR, in-frame beta chains kept. Every entry covers one CDR3 protein and lists the most common genes and DNA from its rows. This sample holds hundreds of thousands of distinct CDR3 sequences; 58% were observed only once. The ten largest clonotypes hold around 20% of the sample. What was sequenced was blood. All receptors come from a man between 25 and 39 years old in good health.

The CDR3 reads CSASAGMGQNSPLHF. The CDR3 DNA reads as TGCAGTGCTAGCGCGGGTATGGGACAAAATTCACCCCTCCACTTT. This chain links TRBV20-1 with TRBJ1-6; a possible D gene is TRBD1 (6 bases). The germline gives CDR1 DFQATT, CDR2 SNEGSKA (reference sequence). This CDR3 spans 15 amino acids. V was pared by 3 bases and J by 7 bases, with 16 bases between.

V is TRBV4-2 and J is TRBJ2-1; D remains unclear. CDR1 is LGHNA, CDR2 YNFKEQ, per germline. V was pared by 4 bases and J by 5 bases, with 15 bases between. The length of the CDR3 is 15 residues. Here the CDR3 reads CASSPRSTVNNEQFF. CDR3 DNA sequence: TGTGCCAGCAGCCCAAGATCGACTGTTAACAATGAGCAGTTCTTC.

The CDR3 nucleotides read TGCAGTGCTATGGCCCAGGAGGGAAGGGAGCAGTTCTTC. Protein: CSAMAQEGREQFF. The chain joins TRBV20-1 to TRBJ2-1; D is possibly TRBD2 (6 bases). Germline values: CDR1 DFQATT, CDR2 SNEGSKA (reference sequence). This CDR3 region has 13 residues. V lost 4 bases and J lost 10, with 17 bases in between.

This clonotype was picked up a small number of times. This sequence joins TRBV9 and TRBJ2-1, with 7 bases fitting TRBD2. The CDR3 runs 14 residues. Looked up from germline, CDR1 is SGDLS and CDR2 is YYNGEE. Trimming at V came to 5 bases and at J to 5 bases, leaving 7 bases not matched to a gene. The CDR3 region has the DNA TGTGCCAGCAGTCCGCGGGGGATTAACAATGAGCAGTTCTTC. Residues: CASSPRGINNEQFF.

The genes are TRBV20-1 and TRBJ1-2, with D possibly TRBD1 on 6 matching bases. Germline CDR1 DFQATT, CDR2 SNEGSKA (reference sequence). V was clipped by 6 bases and J by 7 bases, with 21 bases between them. This CDR3 contains 14 residues. The CDR3 DNA reads as TGCAGTGCCCTAGGGGGGGGCCAAGGGAGTGGCTACACCTTC. Residues: CSALGGGQGSGYTF.

The chain employs TRBV4-1 and TRBJ1-1; TRBD1 matches 8 bases. Germline V gives CDR1 MGHRA, CDR2 YSYEKL. Trimming cost V 2 bases and J 11 bases; bases outside gene matches: 13. This CDR3 has 15 residues. The CDR3 reads CASSQTGQGEEWAFF. Written as DNA, the CDR3 is TGCGCCAGCAGCCAAACCGGACAGGGTGAAGAGTGGGCTTTCTTT.

This clonotype was detected many times. The J gene is TRBJ1-2, the V gene TRBV7-2; D is uncertain. The CDR3 is 14 residues long. Germline lookup yields CDR1 SGHTA and CDR2 FQGNSA. V dropped 0 bases and J dropped 6 bases, with 11 bases sitting between them. The CDR3 nucleotides are TGTGCCAGCAGCTTAGCGCTGGGAGGGAATGGCTACACCTTC. Translating it yields CASSLALGGNGYTF.

Note on this clonotype: The junction shows a germline mismatch at one end, possibly a read error. V is TRBV20-1 and J is TRBJ2-6, with 10 bases lining up with TRBD2. From germline, CDR1 is DFQATT and CDR2 SNEGSKA (reference sequence). The CDR3 totals 13 residues. CDR3 nucleotide sequence: TGCAGTCCTAGACTAGGGACTAGCGACGTCCTGACTTTC. This encodes CSPRLGTSDVLTF.

The chain has TRBV20-1 and TRBJ2-3; 13 bases match TRBD2. V shed 5 bases, J shed 4 bases, and the junction held 6 bases outside the gene matches. Germline CDR1 and CDR2: DFQATT and SNEGSKA (reference sequence). The length of the CDR3 is 15 residues. DNA for the CDR3: TGCAGTGCTCAAGGGACTAGCGGGAATGCAGATACGCAGTATTTT. Translated: CSAQGTSGNADTQYF.

The chain combines TRBV13 with TRBJ2-1, with 8 bases aligning to TRBD1. The germline V gene has CDR1 PRHDT and CDR2 FYEKMQ (reference sequence). The CDR3 length is 15 residues. V lost 7 bases, J lost 7 bases, and 12 bases stayed unmatched. CDR3 sequence reads: CASIQWVQGENEQFF. The DNA for the CDR3 is TGTGCCAGCATCCAGTGGGTACAGGGGGAAAATGAGCAGTTCTTC.

V and J are TRBV6-1 and TRBJ2-3; D is perhaps TRBD1 or TRBD2 (5 bases each). Germline lookup yields CDR1 MNHNS and CDR2 SASEGT. The CDR3 has 15 residues. Trimming removed 2 bases at V and 6 bases at J, with 15 bases between. The chain's CDR3 is CASSERRPDTDTQYF. DNA of the CDR3: TGTGCCAGCAGTGAACGGAGGCCGGACACGGATACGCAGTATTTT.

On this clonotype: One junction end does not reproduce the germline sequence, and a read error may be involved. This chain uses TRBV6-2 or TRBV6-3 with TRBJ1-1; no firm D call. This CDR3 has 14 residues. Germline V gene sequence: CDR1 MNHEY, CDR2 SVGEGT. This CDR3 is CASKALRASTEAFF. The CDR3, as DNA: TGTGCTAGCAAGGCCTTGCGGGCAAGCACTGAAGCTTTCTTT.

The rearrangement joins TRBV7-9 to TRBJ1-1; 11 bases fit TRBD1. The germline gives CDR1 SEHNR, CDR2 FQNEAQ (reference sequence). Trimming removed 6 bases from V and 5 bases from J; junction bases left unmatched: 5. The CDR3 length is 14 residues. This CDR3 is CASRPGQGDTEAFF. DNA of the CDR3: TGTGCCAGCAGACCGGGACAGGGGGATACTGAAGCTTTCTTT.

The V and J genes are TRBV7-9 and TRBJ1-4; no clear D. This CDR3 is built from 14 residues. Germline V gene sequence: CDR1 SEHNR, CDR2 FQNEAQ (reference sequence). The V end lost 0 bases, the J end lost 8 bases, and 10 bases lay between the germline ends. The CDR3 nucleotides read TGTGCCAGCAGCTTAGCATCTGTGTGGGAAAAACTGTTTTTT. Protein: CASSLASVWEKLFF.

This clonotype was counted only a few times. V usage is TRBV7-8 and J usage is TRBJ2-7; TRBD2 matches at 7 bases. V shed 1 base, J shed 3 bases, and the junction held 6 bases outside the gene matches. Germline V gives CDR1 SGHVS, CDR2 FQNEAQ. The CDR3 is 15 residues long. The CDR3 loop reads CASSLGYAGVYEQYF. DNA for the CDR3: TGTGCCAGCAGCTTAGGCTACGCGGGGGTCTACGAGCAGTACTTC.

This clonotype was detected a few times. This chain joins TRBV7-2 and TRBJ2-1; D not certain. The CDR3 loop spans 14 amino acids. Germline V gives CDR1 SGHTA, CDR2 FQGNSA. V was pared by 1 base and J by 4 bases, with 8 bases between. The CDR3 region has the DNA TGTGCCAGCAGCTTAGTCGCGGATTACAATGAGCAGTTCTTC. Translation gives CASSLVADYNEQFF. The full variable domain, with the rest looked up from reference TRBV7-2 and TRBJ2-1, is GAGVSQSPSNKVTEKGKDVELRCDPISGHTALYWYRQSLGQGLEFLIYFQGNSAPDKSGLPSDRFSAERTGGSVSTLTIQRTQQEDSAVYLCASSLVADYNEQFFGPGTRLTVL.

The chain combines TRBV20-1 with TRBJ2-1; D possibly corresponds to TRBD1 (5 bases). The CDR3 runs 13 residues. Deletions cut 5 bases from V and 8 bases from J, with 16 bases between. Germline CDR1 is DFQATT and CDR2 is SNEGSKA (reference sequence). The CDR3: CSAPPAGSHEQFF. The CDR3 DNA sequence: TGCAGTGCTCCACCCGCAGGGTCTCATGAGCAGTTCTTC.

The chain has TRBV18 and TRBJ1-2; unclear D gene. The CDR3 loop spans 14 amino acids. V lost 4 bases and J lost 7, with 16 bases in between. The germline V gene encodes CDR1 KGHSH and CDR2 LQKENI. CDR3 loop: CASSLGRDLAGYTF. The CDR3 nucleotides read TGTGCCAGCTCACTCGGACGTGACCTGGCTGGCTACACCTTC.

The chain recombines TRBV2 with TRBJ2-1; D ambiguous. Trimming left V 0 bases short and J 4 bases short, with 7 bases between. The germline V gene encodes CDR1 SNHLY and CDR2 FYNNEI. The CDR3 has 14 residues. The CDR3 region is CASSEAQQYNEQFF. The CDR3 DNA sequence: TGTGCCAGCAGTGAAGCGCAACAGTACAATGAGCAGTTCTTC. Using reference TRBV2 and TRBJ2-1 for the parts outside the CDR3, the full variable domain is EPEVTQTPSHQVTQMGQEVILRCVPISNHLYFYWYRQILGQKVEFLVSFYNNEISEKSEIFDDQFSVERPDGSNFTLKIRSTKLEDSAMYFCASSEAQQYNEQFFGPGTRLTVL.

Concerning this clonotype: An end of the junction does not agree with germline; a read error may underlie this. V and J are TRBV28 and TRBJ2-3; 7 nucleotides match TRBD1. From germline, CDR1 is MDHEN and CDR2 SYDVKM. The CDR3 is 16 residues long. The CDR3 loop reads CASSSNEGASTDTRYF. DNA of the CDR3: TGTGCCAGCAGTTCCAACGAGGGGGCGAGCACAGATACGCGGTATTTT.

The chain carries TRBV20-1 and TRBJ2-5; D is unresolved. CDR3 length: 14 amino acids. Germline loops: CDR1 DFQATT, CDR2 SNEGSKA (reference sequence). V lost 1 base and J 4 bases, leaving 13 bases between the germline ends. The CDR3 DNA reads TGCAGTGCTAGAGGTCCTATTAATCGAGAGACCCAGTACTTC. This sequence encodes CSARGPINRETQYF.

V and J are TRBV5-6 and TRBJ1-2, with D possibly matching TRBD1 (5 bases). Germline CDR1 reads SGHDT; CDR2 reads YYEEEE. CDR3 length: 15 amino acids. V was cut by 4 bases and J by 4 bases, with 17 bases left in between. The CDR3 loop reads CASSPGTVDGYGYTF. CDR3 in DNA: TGTGCCAGCAGCCCTGGGACGGTCGATGGCTATGGCTACACCTTC.